The present T cell receptor beta chain was sequenced within a study of human T cells and chemical hapten exposure. Study summary: Women made up most patients, who had alopecia areata, totalis or universalis.

Germline CDR1 is MDHEN and CDR2 is SYDVKM. This CDR3 contains 15 residues. V was clipped by 7 bases and J by 0 bases, with 13 bases between them. Documented time point: patch test 3, about 24 weeks after DPC sensitization. As for treatment: therapeutic diphenylcyclopropenone sensitization with weekly scalp DPC. Single cDNA molecules in the library carried unique molecular identifiers attached during preparation. In TCRdb, the RACE reads were re-called with MiXCR into one record per CDR3 protein. The data contain about 97,000 distinct CDR3 sequences, roughly 27% of them singletons. The clonotype originates from a man between 35 and 55 years old with alopecia areata. Some clones in this sample may be carry-over from other donors' samples. Sequencing was performed on whole blood, taken in connection with sensitization to the hapten diphenylcyclopropenone (DPC). The chain carries TRBV28 and TRBJ2-1, with a tentative D call TRBD2 (6 bases). CDR3: CASTRRGSSYNEQFF. The CDR3 region has the DNA TGTGCCAGCACCAGACGGGGGAGCTCCTACAATGAGCAGTTCTTC.